These 10 T cell receptor beta chains share one sample of origin, sequenced in a study of blood T cell repertoires in COVID-19. Profiled with immunoSEQ multiplex PCR; TCRdb holds only in-frame clones, not every one. The profile covers a few hundred thousand clones, with approximately 87% appearing a single time and around 9.3% taken by the ten largest. Sequencing input: PBMCs or T cells enriched from blood (not recorded which). These receptors were taken from a woman between 45 and 60 years old who had recovered from COVID-19.

This clone was counted a few times. The chain combines TRBV28 with TRBJ1-1; possible D gene TRBD1, 5 bases. The CDR3 runs to 14 residues. The germline V gene encodes CDR1 MDHEN and CDR2 SYDVKM. Trimming took 8 bases from V and 5 from J, leaving 18 bases between them. This CDR3 is CASCLLGARTEAFF. The CDR3 nucleotides are TGTGCCAGCTGTCTGCTTGGGGCGCGAACTGAAGCTTTCTTT.

The chain has TRBV6-5 and TRBJ1-1; 10 bases line up with TRBD1. Germline V CDR1 and CDR2: MNHEY, SVGAGI. CDR3 size: 14 residues. J gave up 6 bases and V 4 bases, and 5 bases lay outside the gene matches. The CDR3 DNA sequence: TGTGCCAGCAGTTCCGGGACAGGGGTTGCTGAAGCTTTCTTT. This sequence encodes CASSSGTGVAEAFF.

The sample holds one count of this clone. The chain carries TRBV7-2 and TRBJ2-5; 7 bases agree with TRBD2. This CDR3 region has 14 residues. Per germline, CDR1 SGHTA and CDR2 FQGNSA. With V trimmed by 4 bases and J by 5 bases, 7 bases remained unmatched. The CDR3 DNA follows: TGTGCCAGCAGCTCCGGGCGGGGGAGGGAGACCCAGTACTTC. Translation gives CASSSGRGRETQYF.

This chain links TRBV5-1 with TRBJ2-7, with TRBD1 as a possible D gene (6 bases). V gave up 3 bases and J gave up 2 bases, with 12 bases separating them. Germline V gene sequence: CDR1 SGHRS, CDR2 YFSETQ. CDR3 length: 14 residues. The CDR3 reads CASSSWTDPYEQYF. The DNA of the CDR3 is TGCGCCAGCAGCTCCTGGACAGACCCCTACGAGCAGTACTTC. The full variable domain, in which reference TRBV5-1 and TRBJ2-7 provide the parts outside the CDR3, is KAGVTQTPRYLIKTRGQQVTLSCSPISGHRSVSWYQQTPGQGLQFLFEYFSETQRNKGNFPGRFSGRQFSNSRSEMNVSTLELGDSALYLCASSSWTDPYEQYFGPGTRLTVT.

The chain has TRBV6-5 and TRBJ1-1; 8 bases align to TRBD1. This CDR3 is built from 13 residues. V lost 6 bases, J lost 5 bases, and 5 bases stayed unmatched. Germline-derived CDR1 and CDR2 are MNHEY and SVGAGI. The CDR3 bases are TGTGCCAGCAGGAGGACAGGGACAACTGAAGCTTTCTTT. Translating it yields CASRRTGTTEAFF.

The chain is built from TRBV19 and TRBJ2-1; 9 bases align to TRBD1. The germline CDR1 and CDR2 sequences are LNHDA and SQIVND (reference sequence). Germline trimming cut 7 bases from V and 8 bases from J; bases unmatched to any gene: 15. This CDR3 has 16 amino acids. CDR3 loop: CASTRNRDRAIDEQFF. The CDR3, as DNA: TGTGCCAGTACCCGGAACCGGGACAGGGCTATAGATGAGCAGTTCTTC.

CDR3 in DNA: TGCGCCAGCAGCGACGACAGGGGTTATAGCTATGGCTACACCTTC. As protein: CASSDDRGYSYGYTF. The V and J genes are TRBV5-1 and TRBJ1-2; TRBD1 matches 8 bases. Per germline, CDR1 SGHRS and CDR2 YFSETQ. There are 15 residues in the CDR3. The ends lost 4 bases at V and 4 bases at J; junction bases unmatched: 9. The variable domain in full, completed from reference TRBV5-1 and TRBJ1-2, reads KAGVTQTPRYLIKTRGQQVTLSCSPISGHRSVSWYQQTPGQGLQFLFEYFSETQRNKGNFPGRFSGRQFSNSRSEMNVSTLELGDSALYLCASSDDRGYSYGYTFGSGTRLTVV.

This sequence joins TRBV15 and TRBJ2-1; 9 bases agree with TRBD2. With 0 bases clipped from V and 6 bases from J, the junction kept 6 bases outside the gene matches. Per the germline V gene, CDR1 is LNHNV and CDR2 is YYDKDF (reference sequence). The CDR3 contains 16 residues. CDR3: CATSRDLAGNLNEQFF. The CDR3 DNA reads TGTGCCACCAGCAGAGACCTAGCGGGGAACCTCAATGAGCAGTTCTTC.

This sequence joins TRBV6-5 and TRBJ2-7, with D possibly being TRBD2 (5 bases). Germline values: CDR1 MNHEY, CDR2 SVGAGI. Trimming shortened V by 6 bases and J by 5 bases, and 17 bases separated the two germline ends. The CDR3 has 14 amino acids. The DNA for the CDR3 is TGTGCCAGCAGGCCCTTCGGACTCGCCGACGAGCAGTACTTC. Its protein is CASRPFGLADEQYF.

V and J are TRBV2 and TRBJ2-3, with D tentatively TRBD1 (6 bases). The V and J ends lost 7 bases and 5 bases respectively, with 13 bases between them. CDR1 and CDR2 (germline): SNHLY, FYNNEI. CDR3 length: 13 amino acids. The CDR3 DNA sequence: TGTGCCAGCATCCAGGGGCCGGGAGATACGCAGTATTTT. Translated, it gives CASIQGPGDTQYF.